The 17 T cell receptor beta chains below all came from one sample that was sequenced in a study of CD8 T cells in Susac syndrome. An input of roughly 0.5 to 1 ug of RNA was subjected to reverse transcription using random hexamers. TCRdb re-derived calls from the immunoSEQ multiplex PCR reads in MiXCR, one entry per CDR3 protein. The table includes a few hundred thousand distinct CDR3 sequences, 92% detected once. Sample: CD8+ T cells from PBMCs. The receptors derive from a human donor with multiple sclerosis.

This chain connects TRBV6-5 to TRBJ2-1; TRBD2 matches 11 bases. The CDR3 contains 15 residues. The J segment lost 10 bases and the V segment lost 0 bases, leaving 5 bases of the junction unmatched. Germline loops: CDR1 MNHEY, CDR2 SVGAGI. The CDR3 nucleotides are TGTGCCAGCAGTTACTCGCTAGCGGGGGGTCAGGAGCAGTTCTTC. Its translation is CASSYSLAGGQEQFF.

The rearrangement links TRBV7-9 to TRBJ1-4; D is possibly TRBD1 (5 bases). Germline V CDR1 and CDR2: SEHNR, FQNEAQ (reference sequence). V lost 1 base, J lost 3 bases, and 12 bases lay in between. This CDR3 spans 16 amino acids. The CDR3 sequence: CASSLGRRDSNEKLFF. The CDR3 coding sequence is TGTGCCAGCAGCTTAGGGAGACGGGACTCTAATGAAAAACTGTTTTTT.

V is TRBV2 and J is TRBJ2-5, with TRBD2 matching 13 bases. The CDR3 totals 15 residues. V lost 4 bases to trimming and J lost 7 bases; unmatched junction nucleotides: 6. Germline V gives CDR1 SNHLY, CDR2 FYNNEI. Here the CDR3 reads CASSGTSGSWATQYF. CDR3 nucleotide sequence: TGTGCCAGCAGTGGGACTAGCGGGAGTTGGGCGACCCAGTACTTC.

The V and J genes are TRBV4-1 and TRBJ2-1, with TRBD1 identical over 8 bases. Unmatched junction bases numbered 2, after V lost 0 bases and J lost 1 base. The CDR3 has 16 residues. The germline gives CDR1 MGHRA, CDR2 YSYEKL. CDR3 protein: CASSQEDRASYNEQFF. In nucleotides, the CDR3 is TGCGCCAGCAGCCAAGAGGACAGGGCGTCCTACAATGAGCAGTTCTTC.

The genes are TRBV7-9 and TRBJ1-2, with a tentative D call TRBD1 (6 bases). Germline CDR1 and CDR2: SEHNR and FQNEAQ (reference sequence). Trimming removed 5 bases from V and 4 bases from J, with 11 bases in between. The CDR3 length is 13 residues. The CDR3 bases are TGTGCCAGCAGCCCCGCAGGGGTCTATGGCTACACCTTC. As protein: CASSPAGVYGYTF.

This chain uses TRBV5-6 with TRBJ2-5; 7 bases are a match to TRBD2. This CDR3 contains 16 residues. V trimming: 0 bases; J trimming: 1 base; junction bases outside the gene matches: 6. CDR1 is SGHDT and CDR2 is YYEEEE in the germline V gene. CDR3 amino acids: CASSLVRGSSQETQYF. As DNA, the CDR3 is TGTGCCAGCAGCTTGGTTCGCGGGAGCAGCCAAGAGACCCAGTACTTC.

Written as DNA, the CDR3 is TGTGCCAGTAGTCGGGGGGCAACCGAGCAGTACTTC. As protein: CASSRGATEQYF. This chain uses TRBV19 with TRBJ2-7, with D possibly matching TRBD2 (7 bases). The CDR3 runs to 12 residues. Trimming removed 5 bases from V and 6 bases from J, with 11 bases in between. CDR1 LNHDA and CDR2 SQIVND come from the germline V gene (reference sequence).

J is TRBJ2-7 and V is TRBV27; D is perhaps TRBD1 or TRBD2 (5 bases each). This CDR3 region has 14 residues. The V gene lost 6 bases and the J gene lost 1 base, with 13 bases spanning the gap. Germline V gene data show CDR1 as MNHEY and CDR2 as SMNVEV (reference sequence). The DNA of the CDR3 is TGTGCCAGCAGCATGGACTGGGGGTCCTACGAGCAGTACTTC. It is translated as CASSMDWGSYEQYF.

The CDR3 DNA is TGTGCCAGCAGTTTGGGGGATAGCAATCAGCCCCAGCATTTT. Its protein is CASSLGDSNQPQHF. The rearrangement uses TRBV7-9 and TRBJ1-5; weak D call: TRBD1 (5 bases). This CDR3 is 14 amino acids long. V lost 6 bases, J lost 0 bases, and 9 bases lay in between. Germline V CDR1 and CDR2: SEHNR, FQNEAQ (reference sequence). The complete variable domain, with remaining parts taken from reference TRBV7-9 and TRBJ1-5, reads DTGVSQNPRHKITKRGQNVTFRCDPISEHNRLYWYRQTLGQGPEFLTYFQNEAQLEKSRLLSDRFSAERPKGSFSTLEIQRTEQGDSAMYLCASSLGDSNQPQHFGDGTRLSIL.

This chain uses TRBV20-1 with TRBJ2-6; possible D gene TRBD1, 5 bases. Per the germline V gene, CDR1 is DFQATT and CDR2 is SNEGSKA (reference sequence). The CDR3 extends over 16 amino acids. Trimming took 0 bases from V and 2 from J, leaving 11 bases between them. The CDR3 here is CSARDMKTAGANVLTF. CDR3 DNA: TGCAGTGCTAGAGATATGAAGACAGCTGGGGCCAACGTCCTGACTTTC.

This sequence joins TRBV7-9 and TRBJ2-3; D possibly corresponds to TRBD2 (5 bases). CDR1 SEHNR and CDR2 FQNEAQ come from the germline V gene (reference sequence). Deletions cut 5 bases from V and 0 bases from J, with 15 bases between. The CDR3 totals 16 residues. CDR3 in DNA: TGTGCCAGCAGCGATCGAGGGAGAATTAGCACAGATACGCAGTATTTT. Translation gives CASSDRGRISTDTQYF.

V is TRBV12-3 or TRBV12-4 and J is TRBJ1-2; D is unresolved. Trimming pared 3 bases from V and 2 bases from J, leaving 10 bases between. The CDR3 runs to 14 residues. In DNA form, the CDR3 reads TGTGCCAGCAGTTTTACCTCTTCCAACTATGGCTACACCTTC. Protein sequence: CASSFTSSNYGYTF.

V is TRBV7-9 and J is TRBJ2-7; TRBD1 or TRBD2 may be the D gene (5 bases each). This CDR3 has 15 amino acids. The germline V gene encodes CDR1 SEHNR and CDR2 FQNEAQ (reference sequence). Between the trimmed V and J ends, which lost 1 base and 5 bases, there was a span of 15 bases. The CDR3 nucleotides read TGTGCCAGCAGCTTAGGGAATAGGGACCCAGACGAGCAGTACTTC. This encodes CASSLGNRDPDEQYF.

The chain has TRBV30 and TRBJ1-1; unclear D gene. Germline assignment: CDR1 GTSNPN and CDR2 SVGIG (reference sequence). The CDR3 runs to 13 residues. Deletions cut 5 bases from V and 1 base from J, with 11 bases between. The chain's CDR3 is CAWATLGNTEAFF. The CDR3 DNA is TGTGCCTGGGCGACCCTCGGGAACACTGAAGCTTTCTTT.

The chain carries TRBV4-2 and TRBJ1-1, with D tentatively TRBD1 (6 bases). The V gene's germline CDR1 is LGHNA and CDR2 YNFKEQ. The V end was cut by 1 base, the J end by 2 bases, with 8 bases between. The CDR3 sequence is 14 residues long. The DNA for the CDR3 is TGTGCCAGCAGCCAAGCGGACAGCAACACTGAAGCTTTCTTT. It translates to CASSQADSNTEAFF.

This clonotype is a singleton in its sample. This chain connects TRBV6-6 to TRBJ1-3; D is unclear. Trimming left V 5 bases short and J 4 bases short, with 9 bases between. CDR3 size: 13 residues. Germline CDR1 is MNHNY and CDR2 is SVGAGI (reference sequence). The DNA for the CDR3 is TGTGCCAGCAGTCCCGGTCCCGGAAACACCATATATTTT. This encodes CASSPGPGNTIYF.

The CDR3 DNA is TGTGCCAGTAGTATGATGGAGGGTTTCGGGCGCAATCAGCCCCAGCATTTT. This encodes CASSMMEGFGRNQPQHF. The chain employs TRBV19 and TRBJ1-5; no clear D gene. The CDR3 runs 17 residues. Germline V gene lookup returns CDR1 LNHDA and CDR2 SQIVND (reference sequence). V was clipped by 3 bases and J by 2 bases, with 17 bases between them.